Following are 28 T cell receptor beta chains from one sample sequenced in a study of blood T cell repertoires in COVID-19. Sequenced by immunoSEQ multiplex PCR; TCRdb stores in-frame clones only, minus some. The data contain 200,000 to 300,000 clones, approximately 80% of them singletons. The sequencing input was peripheral blood. The receptors derive from a woman in her seventies with acute or convalescent COVID-19.

The rearrangement joins TRBV6-2 or TRBV6-3 to TRBJ1-1; no definite D call. The CDR3 spans 16 residues. The V gene lost 0 bases and the J gene lost 4 bases, with 15 bases spanning the gap. Germline lookup yields CDR1 MNHEY and CDR2 SVGEGT. In nucleotides, the CDR3 is TGTGCCAGCAGTTACTCGCAGGAGGGTCGGGGCACTGAAGCTTTCTTT. Translating gives CASSYSQEGRGTEAFF.

This sequence joins TRBV20-1 and TRBJ2-1; possible D gene TRBD2, 6 bases. Germline-derived CDR1 and CDR2 are DFQATT and SNEGSKA (reference sequence). Trimming took 6 bases from V and 10 from J, leaving 13 bases between them. This CDR3 has 11 amino acids. CDR3 bases: TGCAGTGCCCCTCCGGGGGAAGAGCAGTTCTTC. Translating it yields CSAPPGEEQFF.

V gene TRBV6-6 combines with J gene TRBJ1-5, with 8 bases that match TRBD1. J gave up 3 bases and V 5 bases, and 3 bases lay outside the gene matches. The CDR3 length is 14 residues. CDR1 and CDR2 (germline): MNHNY, SVGAGI (reference sequence). Here the CDR3 reads CASSTDRVNQPQHF. DNA of the CDR3: TGTGCCAGCAGTACGGACAGGGTCAATCAGCCCCAGCATTTT.

V is TRBV28 and J is TRBJ1-5, with unresolved D. Trimming left V 4 bases short and J 2 bases short, with 12 bases between. The CDR3 contains 15 residues. Germline loops: CDR1 MDHEN, CDR2 SYDVKM. The CDR3 bases are TGTGCCAGCAGTTCGGCTGTTGGAGGCAATCAGCCCCAGCATTTT. It specifies CASSSAVGGNQPQHF. Looking up the rest from reference TRBV28 and TRBJ1-5 gives the full variable domain: DVKVTQSSRYLVKRTGEKVFLECVQDMDHENMFWYRQDPGLGLRLIYFSYDVKMKEKGDIPEGYSVSREKKERFSLILESASTNQTSMYLCASSSAVGGNQPQHFGDGTRLSIL.

This clone turned up a few times. The chain links TRBV20-1 to TRBJ1-5; TRBD1 matches at 7 bases. The CDR3 contains 18 residues. The J segment lost 4 bases and the V segment lost 3 bases, leaving 18 bases of the junction unmatched. Germline V gene data show CDR1 as DFQATT and CDR2 as SNEGSKA (reference sequence). DNA for the CDR3: TGCAGTGCTAGTCCCGCTATCTTCGGACAGGCGAATAATCAGCCCCAGCATTTT. Its translation is CSASPAIFGQANNQPQHF.

The chain is built from TRBV7-9 and TRBJ1-2, with 7 bases matching TRBD1. The ends lost 6 bases at V and 3 bases at J; junction bases unmatched: 10. Looked up from germline, CDR1 is SEHNR and CDR2 is FQNEAQ (reference sequence). The CDR3 consists of 15 residues. CDR3 residues: CASSSRDRVYYGYTF. The CDR3 nucleotides are TGTGCCAGCAGTTCCAGAGACAGGGTATACTATGGCTACACCTTC.

The chain carries TRBV30 and TRBJ1-5; the match to TRBD1 covers 7 bases. The CDR3 runs to 13 residues. Per germline, CDR1 GTSNPN and CDR2 SVGIG (reference sequence). Losses at the gene ends were 5 bases for V and 3 bases for J; bases not matched to a gene: 4. CDR3 region: CAWGGQSNQPQHF. In nucleotides, the CDR3 is TGTGCCTGGGGGGGACAGTCCAATCAGCCCCAGCATTTT.

This clone was counted once. The chain recombines TRBV2 with TRBJ1-2, with TRBD1 identical over 7 bases. There are 16 residues in the CDR3. In germline, CDR1 is SNHLY, CDR2 FYNNEI. The J segment lost 3 bases and the V segment lost 6 bases, leaving 13 bases of the junction unmatched. The CDR3 loop is CASRPDRVIGDYGYTF. The CDR3 bases are TGTGCCAGCAGACCAGACAGGGTTATTGGGGACTATGGCTACACCTTC.

The CDR3 nucleotides read TGTGCCAGTAGCACAGGGGGCGAACACAATGAGCAGTTCTTC. Its protein is CASSTGGEHNEQFF. The chain uses TRBV19 and TRBJ2-1; 9 nucleotides align to TRBD1. CDR3 length: 14 residues. J was trimmed by 5 bases and V by 6 bases; bases with no gene match: 5. Germline V lookup: CDR1 LNHDA, CDR2 SQIVND (reference sequence).

This rearrangement joins TRBV7-9 to TRBJ1-2; 7 positions match TRBD1. This CDR3 comprises 11 residues. CDR1 is SEHNR, CDR2 FQNEAQ, per germline (reference sequence). The ends lost 6 bases at V and 10 bases at J; junction bases unmatched: 5. The CDR3 DNA reads TGTGCCAGCAGGGGACAGATCGACTACACCTTC. Residues: CASRGQIDYTF.

The chain's CDR3 is CASSLQGARAFF. Written as DNA, the CDR3 is TGTGCCAGCAGTCTACAGGGGGCGCGGGCTTTCTTT. V gene TRBV28 combines with J gene TRBJ1-1; 9 bases are shared with TRBD1. This CDR3 region has 12 residues. Per the germline V gene, CDR1 is MDHEN and CDR2 is SYDVKM. The ends lost 5 bases at V and 11 bases at J; junction bases unmatched: 6. The full variable domain, rest sourced from reference TRBV28 and TRBJ1-1, is DVKVTQSSRYLVKRTGEKVFLECVQDMDHENMFWYRQDPGLGLRLIYFSYDVKMKEKGDIPEGYSVSREKKERFSLILESASTNQTSMYLCASSLQGARAFFGQGTRLTVV.

The CDR3 region has the DNA TGCGCCAGCAGCCAAGAACCGGGTCCTAGTGACATTCAGTACTTC. Its protein product is CASSQEPGPSDIQYF. J is TRBJ2-4 and V is TRBV4-3; D remains ambiguous. V was shortened by 0 bases and J by 8 bases, with 14 bases between the two germline ends. The CDR3 is 15 residues long. Germline CDR1 reads LGHNA; CDR2 reads YSLEER.

The chain joins TRBV5-4 to TRBJ1-2, with 8 bases matching TRBD1. This CDR3 spans 12 amino acids. CDR1 is SGHNT, CDR2 YYREEE, per germline (reference sequence). The J segment lost 8 bases and the V segment lost 2 bases, leaving 2 bases of the junction unmatched. The DNA of the CDR3 is TGTGCCAGCAGCTTTGGACAGGGAGGCTACACCTTC. This codes for CASSFGQGGYTF.

This chain uses TRBV18 with TRBJ2-5; TRBD1 is a possible D gene (6 bases). Germline V gene lookup returns CDR1 KGHSH and CDR2 LQKENI. V was trimmed by 4 bases and J by 4 bases, leaving 13 bases between them. This CDR3 region has 14 residues. As DNA, the CDR3 is TGTGCCAGCTCACGGAACCTACAGGGAGAGACCCAGTACTTC. This gives the protein CASSRNLQGETQYF.

V and J are TRBV6-5 and TRBJ1-2; 12 positions match TRBD1. This CDR3 is built from 14 residues. The V segment lost 6 bases and the J segment 2 bases; nucleotides outside the gene matches: 1. Germline CDR1 is MNHEY and CDR2 is SVGAGI. As DNA, the CDR3 is TGTGCCAGCAGAGGGACAGGGGGCAACTATGGCTACACCTTC. It codes for CASRGTGGNYGYTF.

V and J are TRBV5-1 and TRBJ2-1, with 8 bases matching TRBD2. Germline CDR1 and CDR2: SGHRS and YFSETQ. The CDR3 loop spans 15 amino acids. Germline trimming cut 2 bases from V and 4 bases from J; bases unmatched to any gene: 5. CDR3 nucleotide sequence: TGCGCCAGCAGCTTAGGCGGGGGGAATTACAATGAGCAGTTCTTC. This codes for CASSLGGGNYNEQFF. The full variable domain, its missing parts supplied by reference TRBV5-1 and TRBJ2-1, is KAGVTQTPRYLIKTRGQQVTLSCSPISGHRSVSWYQQTPGQGLQFLFEYFSETQRNKGNFPGRFSGRQFSNSRSEMNVSTLELGDSALYLCASSLGGGNYNEQFFGPGTRLTVL.

The CDR3 reads CASSLEVGGTEAFF. The DNA for the CDR3 is TGTGCCAGCAGCTTGGAGGTGGGGGGAACTGAAGCTTTCTTT. The chain carries TRBV5-6 and TRBJ1-1; D might be TRBD1 (5 bases). This CDR3 spans 14 amino acids. Germline loops: CDR1 SGHDT, CDR2 YYEEEE. V lost 0 bases to trimming and J lost 5 bases, with 11 bases between them.

The chain joins TRBV6-5 to TRBJ1-1, with D possibly being TRBD1 (5 bases). The ends were cut back, 0 bases at V and 5 bases at J, with 13 bases in the middle. Germline CDR1 is MNHEY and CDR2 is SVGAGI. The CDR3 length is 15 residues. In nucleotides, the CDR3 is TGTGCCAGCAGTTACTCCCACGGGGGAAGGACTGAAGCTTTCTTT. Amino acid sequence: CASSYSHGGRTEAFF.

The genes are TRBV12-3 or TRBV12-4 and TRBJ2-4; D is unresolved. Trimming shortened V by 2 bases and J by 8 bases, and 10 bases separated the two germline ends. The CDR3 is 13 amino acids. This CDR3 is CASSLKRWDIQYF. In nucleotides, the CDR3 is TGTGCCAGCAGTTTAAAGCGATGGGACATTCAGTACTTC.

V and J are TRBV18 and TRBJ1-3; tentative D call: TRBD1 (6 bases). V was trimmed by 6 bases and J by 0 bases, leaving 18 bases between them. Looked up from germline, CDR1 is KGHSH and CDR2 is LQKENI. The CDR3 consists of 17 residues. CDR3 residues: CASSPRQETNSGNTIYF. In nucleotides, the CDR3 is TGTGCCAGCTCTCCAAGACAGGAAACTAACTCTGGAAACACCATATATTTT.

The genes are TRBV29-1 and TRBJ1-2, with no clear D. The V end was cut by 4 bases, the J end by 1 base, with 7 bases between. CDR1 is SQVTM and CDR2 is ANQGSEA in the germline V gene. This CDR3 contains 12 residues. CDR3 coding DNA: TGCAGCGTTGGCGTGGTTAACTATGGCTACACCTTC. This encodes CSVGVVNYGYTF. Supplemented by reference TRBV29-1 and TRBJ1-2, the full variable domain reads SAVISQKPSRDICQRGTSLTIQCQVDSQVTMMFWYRQQPGQSLTLIATANQGSEATYESGFVIDKFPISRPNLTFSTLTVSNMSPEDSSIYLCSVGVVNYGYTFGSGTRLTVV.

J is TRBJ2-7 and V is TRBV6-5; 8 bases fit TRBD1. Per the germline V gene, CDR1 is MNHEY and CDR2 is SVGAGI. This CDR3 is built from 14 residues. Trimming cost V 6 bases and J 4 bases; bases outside gene matches: 8. DNA for the CDR3: TGTGCCAGCAGCCTACAGGGGGAGGCGTACGAGCAGTACTTC. Translating it yields CASSLQGEAYEQYF.

The rearrangement links TRBV2 to TRBJ2-1; tentatively, D is TRBD1 (6 bases). Trimming stripped 5 bases from V and 0 bases from J, with 11 bases between. Germline-derived CDR1 and CDR2 are SNHLY and FYNNEI. The CDR3 loop spans 15 amino acids. CDR3 bases: TGTGCCAGCAGTTGGACAGAGAGCTCCTACAATGAGCAGTTCTTC. This translates into CASSWTESSYNEQFF.

V usage is TRBV7-2 and J usage is TRBJ1-5, with TRBD1 matching 10 bases. V gave up 5 bases and J gave up 7 bases; unmatched junction bases: 5. This CDR3 contains 14 residues. Germline-derived CDR1 and CDR2 are SGHTA and FQGNSA. The CDR3 bases are TGTGCCAGCAGCCTGACAGGGGGCGACCAGCCCCAGCATTTT. It encodes CASSLTGGDQPQHF.

CDR3 bases: TGTGCCAGCAGTTCCTCCCGCGGGACAGGGAACGGCAATCAGCCCCAGCATTTT. Residues: CASSSSRGTGNGNQPQHF. The chain uses TRBV27 and TRBJ1-5; 9 bases agree with TRBD1. Germline V gene lookup returns CDR1 MNHEY and CDR2 SMNVEV (reference sequence). Trimming cost V 4 bases and J 2 bases; bases outside gene matches: 12. The CDR3 has 18 amino acids.

The chain joins TRBV12-3 or TRBV12-4 to TRBJ2-1, with no clear D. This CDR3 has 13 amino acids. The V gene lost 3 bases and the J gene lost 6 bases, with 9 bases spanning the gap. CDR3 loop: CASSFGSVNEQFF. DNA for the CDR3: TGTGCCAGCAGTTTCGGGTCCGTCAATGAGCAGTTCTTC.

The V call is TRBV6-6, the J call TRBJ1-6, with D unclear. CDR1 is MNHNY, CDR2 SVGAGI, per germline (reference sequence). The CDR3 runs to 12 residues. V shed 7 bases and J shed 4 bases, with 5 bases lying between them. DNA of the CDR3: TGTGCCAGCACTATGTATAATTCACCCCTCCACTTT. The encoded protein is CASTMYNSPLHF.

This clone was counted once. CDR3 region: CASSTRDSYEQYF. In DNA, the CDR3 is TGTGCCAGCAGTACGAGGGACTCCTACGAGCAGTACTTC. This chain connects TRBV27 to TRBJ2-7, with D perhaps matching TRBD2 (5 bases). Germline values: CDR1 MNHEY, CDR2 SMNVEV (reference sequence). V lost 5 bases and J 0 bases, leaving 8 bases between the germline ends. The CDR3 sequence is 13 residues long.